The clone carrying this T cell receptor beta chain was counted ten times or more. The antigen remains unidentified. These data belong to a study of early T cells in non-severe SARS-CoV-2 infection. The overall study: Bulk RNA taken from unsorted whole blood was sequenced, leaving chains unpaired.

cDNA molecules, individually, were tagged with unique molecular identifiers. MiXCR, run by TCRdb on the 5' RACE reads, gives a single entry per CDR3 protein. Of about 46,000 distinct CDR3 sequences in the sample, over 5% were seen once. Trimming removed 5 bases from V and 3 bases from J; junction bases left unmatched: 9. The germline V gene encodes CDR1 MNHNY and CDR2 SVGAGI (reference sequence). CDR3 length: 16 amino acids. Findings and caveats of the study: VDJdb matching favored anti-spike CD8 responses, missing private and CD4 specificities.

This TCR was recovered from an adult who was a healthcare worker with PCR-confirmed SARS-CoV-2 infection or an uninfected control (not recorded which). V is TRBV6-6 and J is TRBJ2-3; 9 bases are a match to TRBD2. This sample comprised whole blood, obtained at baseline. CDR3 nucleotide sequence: TGTGCCAGCAGTCCCCGAGGGGCGGGAGGGACAGATACGCAGTATTTT. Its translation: CASSPRGAGGTDTQYF.